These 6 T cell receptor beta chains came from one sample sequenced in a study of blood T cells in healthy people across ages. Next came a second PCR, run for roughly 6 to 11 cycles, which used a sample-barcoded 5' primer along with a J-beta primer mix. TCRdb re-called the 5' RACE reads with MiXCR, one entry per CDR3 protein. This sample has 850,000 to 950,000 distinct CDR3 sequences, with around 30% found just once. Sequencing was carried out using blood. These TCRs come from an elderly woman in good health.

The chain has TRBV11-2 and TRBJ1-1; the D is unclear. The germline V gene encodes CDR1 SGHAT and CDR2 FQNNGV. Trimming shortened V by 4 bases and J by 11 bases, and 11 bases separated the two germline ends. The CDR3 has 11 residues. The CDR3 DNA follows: TGTGCCAGCAGCTCCCGCCTGGGGGCTTTCTTT. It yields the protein CASSSRLGAFF.

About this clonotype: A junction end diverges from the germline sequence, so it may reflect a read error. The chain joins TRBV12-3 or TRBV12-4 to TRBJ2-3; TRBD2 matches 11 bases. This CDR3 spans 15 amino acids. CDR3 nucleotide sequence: TGTGCCAGCAGACTAGCGGGGGCGCCCACAGATGCGCAGTATTTT. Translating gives CASRLAGAPTDAQYF.

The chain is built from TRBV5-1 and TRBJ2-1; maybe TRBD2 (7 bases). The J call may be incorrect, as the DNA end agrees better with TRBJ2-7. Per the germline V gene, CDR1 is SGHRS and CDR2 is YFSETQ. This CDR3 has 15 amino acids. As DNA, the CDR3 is TGCGCCAGCAGCGGGGGGCCGGGGGGATACAATGAGCAGTACTTC. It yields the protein CASSGGPGGYNEQYF.

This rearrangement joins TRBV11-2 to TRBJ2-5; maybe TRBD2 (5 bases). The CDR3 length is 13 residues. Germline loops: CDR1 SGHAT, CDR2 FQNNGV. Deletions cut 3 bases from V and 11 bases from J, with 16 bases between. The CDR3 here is CASSFGQSEEQYF. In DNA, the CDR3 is TGTGCCAGCAGCTTTGGCCAGTCGGAGGAGCAGTACTTC. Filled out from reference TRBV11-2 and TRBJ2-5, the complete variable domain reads EAGVAQSPRYKIIEKRQSVAFWCNPISGHATLYWYQQILGQGPKLLIQFQNNGVVDDSQLPKDRFSAERLKGVDSTLKIQPAKLEDSAVYLCASSFGQSEEQYFGPGTRLLVL.

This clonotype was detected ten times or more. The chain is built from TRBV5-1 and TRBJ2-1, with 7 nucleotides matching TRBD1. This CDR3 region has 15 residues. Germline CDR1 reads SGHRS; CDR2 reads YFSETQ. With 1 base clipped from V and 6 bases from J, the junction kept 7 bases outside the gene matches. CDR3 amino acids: CASSLTDRNLNEQFF. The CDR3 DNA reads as TGCGCCAGCAGCTTGACGGACAGGAATCTCAATGAGCAGTTCTTC.

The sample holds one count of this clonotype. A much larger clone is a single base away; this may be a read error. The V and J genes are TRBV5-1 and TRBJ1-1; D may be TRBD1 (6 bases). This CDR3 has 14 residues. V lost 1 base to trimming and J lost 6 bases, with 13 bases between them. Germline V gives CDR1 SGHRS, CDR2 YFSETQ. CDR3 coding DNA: TGCGCCAGCAGCTTGATACAGGGCAGTGCTGAAGCTTTCTTT. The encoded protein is CASSLIQGSAEAFF.